This TCR beta chain was profiled in a study of radiotherapy plus CTLA-4 blockade in lung cancer. Study in general: Objective responses occurred in roughly a sixth of patients; over 30% had disease control. Overall study findings and caveats: Early shifts in blood T cell clones, with interferon-beta, reportedly predicted response best. Radiotherapy was combined with ipilimumab, and tumor-derived TCR clones then expanded in blood.

This table comes from immunoSEQ multiplex PCR, and its TCRdb copy is limited to in-frame clones, with some not included. The sample has 100,000 or so clones; about four fifths are singletons. Focal radiation with ipilimumab CTLA-4 blockade was given to patients with chemo-refractory metastatic non-small-cell lung cancer. A note on this clone: Its antigen is as yet unknown.

V was shortened by 1 base and J by 6 bases, with 12 bases between the two germline ends. Germline CDR1 SGHNT, CDR2 YENEEA. The CDR3 loop spans 15 amino acids. The chain uses TRBV11-3 and TRBJ2-2, with D hard to call. The sequence was obtained from a human donor with non-small cell lung cancer that progressed on radiotherapy plus ipilimumab. Sequenced here: peripheral blood, sampled from a patient treated with radiotherapy plus ipilimumab. The CDR3 DNA reads TGTGCCAGCAGCTTAGTGTCCTGGGGATCCGGGGAGCTGTTTTTT. Its protein is CASSLVSWGSGELFF.